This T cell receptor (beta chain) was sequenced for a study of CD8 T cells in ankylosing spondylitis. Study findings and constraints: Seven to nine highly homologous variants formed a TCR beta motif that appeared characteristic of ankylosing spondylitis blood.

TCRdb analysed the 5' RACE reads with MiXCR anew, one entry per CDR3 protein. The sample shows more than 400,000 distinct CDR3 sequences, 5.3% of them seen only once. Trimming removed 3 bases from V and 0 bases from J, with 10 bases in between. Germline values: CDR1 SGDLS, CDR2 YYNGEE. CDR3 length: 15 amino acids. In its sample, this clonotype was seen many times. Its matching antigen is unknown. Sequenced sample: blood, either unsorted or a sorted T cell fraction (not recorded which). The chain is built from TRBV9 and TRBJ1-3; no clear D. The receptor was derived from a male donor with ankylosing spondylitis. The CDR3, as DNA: TGTGCCAGCAGCGGGATTCAGCACTCTGGAAACACCATATATTTT. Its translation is CASSGIQHSGNTIYF.